The clone carrying this TCR beta chain has only a few counts. Its antigen is as yet unknown. MiXCR, applied by TCRdb to the 5' RACE reads, yields one record per CDR3 protein. In the table there are a few hundred thousand distinct CDR3 sequences, 18% of which are singletons. The source of the sample is a study of CD8 T cells in ankylosing spondylitis. Study-wide results and limits: Clones that were linked to disease were CD8+ and were relatively rare in peripheral blood. Typical of ankylosing spondylitis blood, it appeared, was a TCR beta motif of under 10 highly homologous variants.

Source material: blood, either unsorted or a sorted T cell fraction (not recorded which). The TCR sequence derives from a male donor with ankylosing spondylitis or in good health (not recorded which).

CDR3 residues: CASSTPRVSSYEQYF. In DNA form, the CDR3 reads TGTGCCAGCAGCACCCCCAGGGTCTCTTCCTACGAGCAGTACTTC. The rearrangement uses TRBV5-6 and TRBJ2-7; a possible D gene is TRBD1 (5 bases). Germline V lookup: CDR1 SGHDT, CDR2 YYEEEE. Trimming pared 4 bases from V and 1 base from J, leaving 15 bases between. This CDR3 comprises 15 residues.